A selection of T cell receptor beta chains follows, all from one sample in a study of identifying expanded T cells in peripheral blood. Data came from immunoSEQ multiplex PCR; TCRdb stores just in-frame clones and leaves some out. The table shows about 100,000 clones, with 88% occurring only once. Material for sequencing was blood. The receptors were sampled from a person aged 18 to 75 in good health. CDR3s include the opening cysteine and the closing phenylalanine or tryptophan. The D gene is left open where the match is weak.

d_call,v_call,cdr3_aa
-,TRBV19,CASSIEHKYQETQYF
-,TRBV5-1,CASSLADSLYGYTF
TRBD1,TRBV6-1,CATQGTGGNEKLFF
TRBD1,TRBV13,CASSLEPGGTYEQYF
TRBD1,TRBV29-1,CSVGGTGFYGYTF
-,TRBV7-9,CASVQQGDGGYTF
-,TRBV15,CATQYSGELFF
TRBD1,TRBV10-2,CASNPGQGILRAFF
-,TRBV5-1,CASSLFGSPHYGYTF
TRBD1,TRBV7-9,CASSAGGAEQPQHF
-,TRBV5-4,CASSQEYGGQETQYF
-,TRBV5-4,CASSLWSGGNSPLHF
-,TRBV2,CASSDPQEHYGYTF
-,TRBV6-5,CASSYSNRGDGYTF
-,TRBV19,CASSGRGTANTEAFF
-,TRBV18,CASSPRGTFNQPQHF
-,TRBV30,CASGVGSGANVLTF
TRBD1,TRBV19,CASSMDRGVYTIYF
-,TRBV7-6,CASSLGGVGGYTF
-,TRBV6-6,CASTPPRSNEQFF
-,TRBV5-1,CASSLELGQDGYTF
-,TRBV7-2,CASSPSPYEQYF
TRBD2,TRBV5-1,CASKGTSGTSGETGELFF
-,TRBV18,CASSPLPGRSLFGNTIYF
-,TRBV11-2,CASSLEISQETQYF
-,TRBV5-6,CASSLVGDTSYNEQFF
-,TRBV5-1,CASSLVGQNYGYTF
TRBD1,TRBV7-2,CASSSGQGYQPQHF
TRBD1,TRBV4-1,CASSRLVGGDRGLEGYTF
TRBD2,TRBV6-1,CASSESGGAKNIQYF
TRBD1,TRBV2,CASWGTGGDGNTIYF
-,TRBV7-2,CASSFASYEQYF
-,TRBV2,CASSAQGSNYGYTF
-,TRBV5-1,CASSSEGETQYF
-,TRBV6-5,CASSFQYYTDTQYF
TRBD1,TRBV2,CASLRDRDTGELFF
-,TRBV7-2,CASSLASLARRGADTQYF
-,TRBV18,CASSPGQGGYNEQFF
TRBD2,TRBV29-1,CSVATSSSETQYF
-,TRBV21-1,CASPGEAYGYTF
-,TRBV5-1,CASSLPGAEGNTIYF
TRBD1,TRBV30,CAWSFPGQILNYGYTF
-,TRBV9,CASSASTTGELFF
-,TRBV6-5,CASSYSENTEAFF
-,TRBV11-3,CASSKTLGAFF
-,TRBV5-5,CASSLGTSNTEAFF
-,TRBV5-1,CASSPAGRATNEKLFF